Shown below are 26 T cell receptor beta chains from a single sample sequenced in a study of blood T cell repertoires in COVID-19. Method: immunoSEQ multiplex PCR; TCRdb's copy keeps in-frame clones and lacks some. The table records about 380,000 clones, 88% of them present only once. Sequences were obtained from PBMCs or T cells enriched from blood (not recorded which). The origin of the receptors is a young woman who had recovered from COVID-19.

The rearrangement uses TRBV23-1 and TRBJ1-5; the D gene is possibly TRBD1 (6 bases). TRBV23-1 is an ORF for which the function is uncertain. The CDR3 is 19 amino acids. V lost 0 bases and J lost 4, with 22 bases in between. Here the CDR3 reads CASSQSCGQYKTENQPQHF. CDR3 nucleotide sequence: TGCGCCAGCAGTCAATCTTGTGGACAGTACAAAACGGAAAATCAGCCCCAGCATTTT.

CDR3 DNA: TGTGCCAGCAGTTACGCTAGGGAAAGGGGCGAGCAGTACTTC. It codes for CASSYARERGEQYF. This rearrangement joins TRBV6-6 to TRBJ2-7; D is perhaps TRBD1 (5 bases). Germline lookup yields CDR1 MNHNY and CDR2 SVGAGI (reference sequence). V lost 2 bases, J lost 6 bases, and 14 bases lay in between. This CDR3 has 14 residues.

Worth noting for this clone: Germline is not matched at one junction end, which may reflect a read error. V gene TRBV7-7 combines with J gene TRBJ2-1, with 10 positions matching TRBD2. In germline, CDR1 is SSHAT, CDR2 FNYEAQ (reference sequence). The CDR3 loop spans 15 amino acids. CDR3 in DNA: TGTGCTAGCAGCCTCGAGCGGGGGGGCATCTATGAGCAGTTCTTC. The encoded protein is CASSLERGGIYEQFF.

The chain employs TRBV5-4 and TRBJ2-5; TRBD2 matches at 9 bases. The V gene's germline CDR1 is SGHNT and CDR2 YYREEE (reference sequence). V trimming: 0 bases; J trimming: 6 bases; junction bases outside the gene matches: 6. The CDR3 covers 15 residues. The CDR3 loop is CASSLAAGGPQTQYF. CDR3 sequence (DNA): TGTGCCAGCAGCTTGGCGGCGGGGGGGCCCCAGACCCAGTACTTC.

This chain links TRBV6-5 with TRBJ2-7; TRBD2 is a possible D gene (6 bases). From germline, CDR1 is MNHEY and CDR2 SVGAGI. CDR3 length: 14 amino acids. Trimming removed 4 bases at V and 3 bases at J, with 13 bases between. The CDR3 DNA follows: TGTGCCAGCAGTTCCCCTGGGGGGATCTACGAGCAGTACTTC. It encodes CASSSPGGIYEQYF.

This chain joins TRBV6-2 or TRBV6-3 and TRBJ2-7; TRBD2 matches 9 bases. This CDR3 has 18 residues. Germline-derived CDR1 and CDR2 are MNHEY and SVGEGT. The V gene end was trimmed by 2 bases and the J gene end by 1 base; junction bases not matched to a gene: 12. This chain's CDR3 is CASSYPIPSTSGSYEQYF. CDR3 coding DNA: TGTGCCAGCAGTTACCCGATACCTTCGACTAGCGGATCCTACGAGCAGTACTTC.

V and J are TRBV29-1 and TRBJ2-7; no definite D call. The V and J ends lost 4 bases and 3 bases respectively, with 13 bases between them. This CDR3 has 13 residues. Per germline, CDR1 SQVTM and CDR2 ANQGSEA. The CDR3 sequence is CSVVLPTGYEQYF. In DNA form, the CDR3 reads TGCAGCGTTGTTCTCCCGACTGGCTACGAGCAGTACTTC.

The chain recombines TRBV30 with TRBJ2-3, with a tentative D call TRBD1 (5 bases). Looked up from germline, CDR1 is GTSNPN and CDR2 is SVGIG (reference sequence). The CDR3 covers 14 residues. V was trimmed by 4 bases and J by 1 base, leaving 12 bases between them. CDR3 residues: CAWTQGFGTDTQYF. The CDR3 coding sequence is TGTGCCTGGACTCAGGGTTTCGGCACAGATACGCAGTATTTT.

The chain joins TRBV18 to TRBJ2-7; the match to TRBD1 covers 8 bases. V lost 5 bases and J lost 5; bases outside the gene matches: 8. Germline CDR1 reads KGHSH; CDR2 reads LQKENI. The CDR3 is 14 amino acids. The DNA for the CDR3 is TGTGCCAGCTCATTACCGGGACAGGTAGACGAGCAGTACTTC. This translates into CASSLPGQVDEQYF. The variable domain in full, with the rest retrieved from reference TRBV18 and TRBJ2-7, is NAGVMQNPRHLVRRRGQEARLRCSPMKGHSHVYWYRQLPEEGLKFMVYLQKENIIDESGMPKERFSAEFPKEGPSILRIQQVVRGDSAAYFCASSLPGQVDEQYFGPGTRLTVT.

This clone appeared a single time. The same CDR3 also results from other DNA sequences found in this sample. CDR3: CSVGGYNEQFF. CDR3 nucleotides: TGCAGCGTGGGGGGGTACAATGAGCAGTTCTTC. The chain links TRBV29-1 to TRBJ2-1; TRBD2 matches 7 bases. The CDR3 has 11 residues. Trimming cost V 6 bases and J 4 bases; bases outside gene matches: 0. Germline V CDR1 and CDR2: SQVTM, ANQGSEA.

The chain recombines TRBV5-4 with TRBJ2-7; 7 positions agree with TRBD1. The ends lost 3 bases at V and 0 bases at J; junction bases unmatched: 9. The CDR3 contains 16 residues. Germline V gives CDR1 SGHNT, CDR2 YYREEE (reference sequence). CDR3 in DNA: TGTGCCAGCAGCTGGAATCCGGGACAGATCTCCTACGAGCAGTACTTC. Its translation: CASSWNPGQISYEQYF.

CDR3 sequence: CASRGTRVDSPLHF. The CDR3 coding sequence is TGCGCCAGCAGAGGGACAAGGGTGGATTCACCCCTCCACTTT. J is TRBJ1-6 and V is TRBV5-1; weak D call: TRBD1 (6 bases). This CDR3 is 14 amino acids long. Per the germline V gene, CDR1 is SGHRS and CDR2 is YFSETQ. V lost 5 bases to trimming and J lost 8 bases, with 14 bases between them.

Concerning this clone: An end of the junction differs from the germline gene, which may be a read error. The chain employs TRBV11-2 and TRBJ2-7; D is unclear. Germline CDR1 and CDR2: SGHAT and FQNNGV. CDR3 length equals 11 residues. The CDR3 DNA sequence: TGTGCCAGCAGCTCCCGAGGCACACTCAACTTC. It codes for CASSSRGTLNF.

V and J are TRBV15 and TRBJ1-1; D is unresolved. The germline gives CDR1 LNHNV, CDR2 YYDKDF (reference sequence). V lost 3 bases and J lost 4, with 12 bases in between. This CDR3 comprises 14 residues. Written as DNA, the CDR3 is TGTGCCACCAGCAGTTTAGGACTGTCCACTGAAGCTTTCTTT. Its translation: CATSSLGLSTEAFF.

The chain links TRBV28 to TRBJ1-2; no definite D call. Trimming took off 7 bases at V and 5 bases at J, with 20 bases between the two ends. The CDR3 has 15 amino acids. CDR1 is MDHEN and CDR2 is SYDVKM in the germline V gene. The CDR3 sequence is CASIAALTPLYGYTF. The CDR3 nucleotides are TGTGCCAGCATCGCAGCCTTAACCCCACTATATGGCTACACCTTC.

The gene calls are TRBV2 and TRBJ1-4; D gene unclear. Germline lookup yields CDR1 SNHLY and CDR2 FYNNEI. This CDR3 is built from 15 residues. V was clipped by 3 bases and J by 4 bases, with 12 bases between them. In DNA, the CDR3 is TGTGCCAGCAGTGATGTGGCAGCGATTAATGAAAAACTGTTTTTT. It codes for CASSDVAAINEKLFF.

This rearrangement joins TRBV27 to TRBJ1-2; the D gene is possibly TRBD1 (6 bases). The CDR3 extends over 13 amino acids. The germline gives CDR1 MNHEY, CDR2 SMNVEV (reference sequence). The germline V and J ends were trimmed by 5 bases and 6 bases, with 13 bases remaining between them. The CDR3 bases are TGTGCCAGCAGTCGAACAGGGATGGATGGCTACACCTTC. Residues: CASSRTGMDGYTF.

The chain carries TRBV28 and TRBJ1-2; 7 positions agree with TRBD1. The CDR3 contains 12 residues. V was clipped by 6 bases and J by 4 bases; unmatched bases: 2. Germline loops: CDR1 MDHEN, CDR2 SYDVKM. Written as DNA, the CDR3 is TGTGCCAGCAGGACAGGGCCCTATGGCTACACCTTC. Its translation: CASRTGPYGYTF.

Comment on this clone: Other DNA sequences in the sample encode the same CDR3. The gene calls are TRBV9 and TRBJ1-5; D possibly corresponds to TRBD1 (6 bases). Germline V gene sequence: CDR1 SGDLS, CDR2 YYNGEE. V was clipped by 4 bases and J by 4 bases, with 12 bases between them. The CDR3 contains 14 residues. The CDR3 protein is CASSLGGGNQPQHF. The CDR3 DNA reads TGTGCCAGCAGCTTAGGGGGAGGGAATCAGCCCCAGCATTTT.

The chain couples TRBV28 to TRBJ2-1; 8 bases are a match to TRBD2. This CDR3 is built from 17 residues. CDR1 and CDR2 (germline): MDHEN, SYDVKM. Trimming removed 6 bases from V and 0 bases from J; junction bases left unmatched: 10. The CDR3 reads CASRPGHGRGSYNEQFF. CDR3 sequence (DNA): TGTGCCAGCAGACCTGGACACGGGAGGGGCTCCTACAATGAGCAGTTCTTC.

This chain uses TRBV28 with TRBJ1-3; maybe TRBD1 (6 bases). CDR1 and CDR2 (germline): MDHEN, SYDVKM. This CDR3 has 15 amino acids. The V gene lost 5 bases and the J gene lost 10 bases, with 21 bases spanning the gap. The CDR3 loop reads CASSLYGTGRRTIYF. The DNA of the CDR3 is TGTGCCAGCAGTCTCTATGGAACAGGGCGCCGAACCATATATTTT.

The rearrangement uses TRBV28 and TRBJ2-7; TRBD1 matches at 7 bases. J lost 0 bases, V lost 6 bases, and 8 bases had no gene match. CDR3 length equals 15 residues. CDR1 is MDHEN, CDR2 SYDVKM, per germline. The CDR3 spells CASRRATGSSYEQYF. CDR3 nucleotide sequence: TGTGCCAGCAGGAGAGCGACAGGGAGCTCCTACGAGCAGTACTTC.

This clone was counted once. V and J are TRBV5-6 and TRBJ2-7, with D possibly TRBD1 on 6 matching bases. The CDR3 loop spans 14 amino acids. CDR1 SGHDT and CDR2 YYEEEE come from the germline V gene. Between the trimmed V and J ends, which lost 0 bases and 2 bases, there was a span of 9 bases. Here the CDR3 DNA reads TGTGCCAGCAGCTTGGCGGGACAACCCTACGAGCAGTACTTC. Amino acids: CASSLAGQPYEQYF.

The chain couples TRBV28 to TRBJ1-2, with 9 bases fitting TRBD1. With 2 bases clipped from V and 7 bases from J, the junction kept 5 bases outside the gene matches. Germline CDR1 reads MDHEN; CDR2 reads SYDVKM. The CDR3 runs to 14 residues. This CDR3 reads CASSLSTGGGGYTF. The CDR3 nucleotides are TGTGCCAGCAGTTTAAGTACAGGGGGCGGTGGCTACACCTTC.

This clone occurred a few times. This chain uses TRBV5-1 with TRBJ1-1; the D gene is possibly TRBD1 (6 bases). V was cut by 0 bases and J by 0 bases, with 12 bases left in between. Per the germline V gene, CDR1 is SGHRS and CDR2 is YFSETQ. The CDR3 consists of 16 residues. The CDR3: CASSLAGDKMNTEAFF. The CDR3 nucleotides are TGCGCCAGCAGCTTGGCAGGGGACAAGATGAACACTGAAGCTTTCTTT.

The chain joins TRBV4-1 to TRBJ2-7; no definite D call. CDR1 and CDR2 (germline): MGHRA, YSYEKL. This CDR3 has 14 residues. V lost 0 bases and J 3 bases, leaving 9 bases between the germline ends. DNA for the CDR3: TGCGCCAGCAGCCAAGATGAACTGAACTACGAGCAGTACTTC. It codes for CASSQDELNYEQYF.